This T cell receptor (beta chain) was captured by sequencing in a study of blood T cell repertoires in COVID-19. Profiled with immunoSEQ multiplex PCR; TCRdb holds only in-frame clones, not every one. The sample holds about 380,000 clones, more than 75% seen once. V was pared by 10 bases and J by 5 bases, with 21 bases between. This CDR3 contains 15 residues. Germline assignment: CDR1 MNHEY and CDR2 SVGAGI. This chain links TRBV6-5 with TRBJ1-5; D may be TRBD1 (6 bases). The TCR comes from a woman between 18 and 29 years old who had recovered from COVID-19. The sample taken for sequencing was PBMCs or T cells enriched from blood (not recorded which). The CDR3: CATIEQQGRDQPQHF. CDR3 bases: TGTGCCACCATCGAGCAACAGGGTAGGGATCAGCCCCAGCATTTT.